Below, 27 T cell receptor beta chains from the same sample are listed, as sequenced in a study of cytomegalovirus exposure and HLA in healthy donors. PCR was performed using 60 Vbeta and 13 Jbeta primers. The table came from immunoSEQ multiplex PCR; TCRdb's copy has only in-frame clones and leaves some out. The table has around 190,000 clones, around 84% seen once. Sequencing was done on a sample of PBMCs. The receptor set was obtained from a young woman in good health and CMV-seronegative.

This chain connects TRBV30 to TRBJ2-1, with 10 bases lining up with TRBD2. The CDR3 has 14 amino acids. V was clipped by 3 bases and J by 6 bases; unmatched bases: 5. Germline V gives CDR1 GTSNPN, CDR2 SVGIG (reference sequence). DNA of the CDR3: TGTGCCTGGAGGGTAGGGACTAGCGTCAATGAGCAGTTCTTC. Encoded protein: CAWRVGTSVNEQFF.

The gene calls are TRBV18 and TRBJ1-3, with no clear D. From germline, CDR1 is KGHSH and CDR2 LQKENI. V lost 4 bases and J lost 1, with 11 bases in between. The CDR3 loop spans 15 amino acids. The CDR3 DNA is TGTGCCAGCTCACAGGTCGGGTTTTCTGGAAACACCATATATTTT. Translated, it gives CASSQVGFSGNTIYF.

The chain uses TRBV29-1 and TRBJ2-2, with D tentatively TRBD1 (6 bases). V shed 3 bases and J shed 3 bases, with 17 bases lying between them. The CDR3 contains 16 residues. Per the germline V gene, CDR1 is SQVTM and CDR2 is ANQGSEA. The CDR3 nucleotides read TGCAGCGTTGAGAACAGGGCTGACCGAGACACCGGGGAGCTGTTTTTT. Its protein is CSVENRADRDTGELFF.

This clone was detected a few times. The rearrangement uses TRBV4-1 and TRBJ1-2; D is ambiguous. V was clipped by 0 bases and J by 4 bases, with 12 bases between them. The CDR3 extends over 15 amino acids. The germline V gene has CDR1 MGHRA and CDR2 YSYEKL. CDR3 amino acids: CASSQERDSSYGYTF. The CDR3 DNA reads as TGCGCCAGCAGCCAAGAACGAGACTCGAGCTATGGCTACACCTTC.

The CDR3 reads CSVEDRLAGNTDTQYF. The CDR3 DNA sequence: TGCAGCGTTGAAGATCGACTAGCGGGAAACACAGATACGCAGTATTTT. The V and J genes are TRBV29-1 and TRBJ2-3; TRBD2 matches 11 bases. The germline gives CDR1 SQVTM, CDR2 ANQGSEA. Unmatched junction bases numbered 4, after V lost 0 bases and J lost 2 bases. The CDR3 contains 16 residues.

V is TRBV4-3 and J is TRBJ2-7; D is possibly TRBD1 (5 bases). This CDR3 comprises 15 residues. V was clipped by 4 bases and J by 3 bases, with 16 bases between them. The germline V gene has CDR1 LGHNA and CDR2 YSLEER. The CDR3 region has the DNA TGCGCCAGCAGCCTCGCGGACACCCCGGGCTACGAGCAGTACTTC. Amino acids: CASSLADTPGYEQYF.

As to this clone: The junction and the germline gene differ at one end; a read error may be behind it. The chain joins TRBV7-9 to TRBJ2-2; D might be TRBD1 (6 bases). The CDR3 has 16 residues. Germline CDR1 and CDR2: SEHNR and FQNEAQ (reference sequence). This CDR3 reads CSSSFPDSANTGELFF. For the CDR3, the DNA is TGTTCCAGCAGCTTCCCGGACAGTGCGAACACCGGGGAGCTGTTTTTT. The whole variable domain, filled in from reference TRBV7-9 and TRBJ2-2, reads DTGVSQNPRHKITKRGQNVTFRCDPISEHNRLYWYRQTLGQGPEFLTYFQNEAQLEKSRLLSDRFSAERPKGSFSTLEIQRTEQGDSAMYLCSSSFPDSANTGELFFGEGSRLTVL.

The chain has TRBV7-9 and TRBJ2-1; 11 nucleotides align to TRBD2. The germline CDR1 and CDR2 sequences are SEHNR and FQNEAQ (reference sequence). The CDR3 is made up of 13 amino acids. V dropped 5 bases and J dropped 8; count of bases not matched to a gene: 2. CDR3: CASSRTSGYEQFF. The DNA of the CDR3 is TGTGCCAGCAGCCGGACTAGCGGGTATGAGCAGTTCTTC.

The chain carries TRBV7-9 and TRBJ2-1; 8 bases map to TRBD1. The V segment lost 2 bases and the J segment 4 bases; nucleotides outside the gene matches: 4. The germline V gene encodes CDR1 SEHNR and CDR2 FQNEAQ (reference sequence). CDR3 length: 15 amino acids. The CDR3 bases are TGTGCCAGCAGCTTAAGGACAGGGAGTTACAATGAGCAGTTCTTC. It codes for CASSLRTGSYNEQFF.

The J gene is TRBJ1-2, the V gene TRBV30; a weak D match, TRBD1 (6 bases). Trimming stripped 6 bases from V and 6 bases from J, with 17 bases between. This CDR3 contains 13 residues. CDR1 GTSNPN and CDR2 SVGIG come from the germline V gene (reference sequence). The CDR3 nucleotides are TGTGCCTGTCTTTCGTTGGGGGCGGATGGCTACACCTTC. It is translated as CACLSLGADGYTF.

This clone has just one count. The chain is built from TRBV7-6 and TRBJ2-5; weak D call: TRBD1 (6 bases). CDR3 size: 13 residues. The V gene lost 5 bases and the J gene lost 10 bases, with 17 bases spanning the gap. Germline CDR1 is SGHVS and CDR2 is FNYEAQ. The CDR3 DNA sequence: TGTGCCAGCAGCCCCCGCCCAGGGGAAGACCAGTACTTC. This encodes CASSPRPGEDQYF.

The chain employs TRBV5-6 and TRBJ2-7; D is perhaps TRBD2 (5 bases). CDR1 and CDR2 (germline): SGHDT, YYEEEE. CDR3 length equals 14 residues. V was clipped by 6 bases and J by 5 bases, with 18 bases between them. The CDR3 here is CASTETGLGHEQYF. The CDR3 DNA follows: TGTGCCAGCACCGAGACTGGACTTGGGCACGAGCAGTACTTC.

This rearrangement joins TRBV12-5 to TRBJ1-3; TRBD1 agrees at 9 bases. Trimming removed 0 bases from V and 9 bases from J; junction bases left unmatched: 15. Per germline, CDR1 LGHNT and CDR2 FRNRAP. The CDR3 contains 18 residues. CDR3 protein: CASGLVYEPGQGVITIYF. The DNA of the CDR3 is TGTGCTAGTGGTTTGGTCTACGAACCGGGACAGGGAGTTATCACCATATATTTT.

In nucleotides, the CDR3 is TGTGCCAGCAGACCCGGGACAGGGATAACTGAAGCTTTCTTT. Residues: CASRPGTGITEAFF. The chain carries TRBV9 and TRBJ1-1, with TRBD1 matching 9 bases. V was clipped by 5 bases and J by 5 bases; unmatched bases: 7. This CDR3 is built from 14 residues. The germline V gene has CDR1 SGDLS and CDR2 YYNGEE.

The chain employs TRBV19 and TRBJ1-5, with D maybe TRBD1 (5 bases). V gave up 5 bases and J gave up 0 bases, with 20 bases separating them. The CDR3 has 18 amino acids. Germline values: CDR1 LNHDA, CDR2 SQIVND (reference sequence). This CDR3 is CASSPQGNQIFSNQPQHF. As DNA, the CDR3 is TGTGCCAGTAGTCCGCAGGGAAATCAAATCTTTAGCAATCAGCCCCAGCATTTT.

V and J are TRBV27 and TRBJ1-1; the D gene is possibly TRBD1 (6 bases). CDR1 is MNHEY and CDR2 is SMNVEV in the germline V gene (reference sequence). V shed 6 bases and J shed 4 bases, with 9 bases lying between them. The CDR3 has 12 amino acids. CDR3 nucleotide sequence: TGTGCCAGCAGGGGAGGGGGCACTGAAGCTTTCTTT. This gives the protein CASRGGGTEAFF.

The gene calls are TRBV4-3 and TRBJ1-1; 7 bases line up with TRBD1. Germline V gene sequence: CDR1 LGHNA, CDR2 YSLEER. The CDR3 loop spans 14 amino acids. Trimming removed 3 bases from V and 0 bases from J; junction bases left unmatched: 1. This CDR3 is CASSQDRLNTEAFF. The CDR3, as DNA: TGCGCCAGCAGCCAGGACAGGTTGAACACTGAAGCTTTCTTT.

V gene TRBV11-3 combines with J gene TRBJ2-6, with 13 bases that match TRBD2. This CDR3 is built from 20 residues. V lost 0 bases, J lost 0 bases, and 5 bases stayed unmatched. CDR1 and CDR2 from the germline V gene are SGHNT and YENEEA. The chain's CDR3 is CASSLDLGLAGLSGANVLTF. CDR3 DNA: TGTGCCAGCAGCTTAGACCTGGGACTAGCGGGACTCTCTGGGGCCAACGTCCTGACTTTC.

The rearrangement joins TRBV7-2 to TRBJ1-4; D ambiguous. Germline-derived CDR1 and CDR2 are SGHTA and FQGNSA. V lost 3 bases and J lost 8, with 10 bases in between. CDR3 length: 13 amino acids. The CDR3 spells CASSFEADEKLFF. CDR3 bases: TGTGCCAGCAGCTTCGAAGCGGACGAAAAACTGTTTTTT.

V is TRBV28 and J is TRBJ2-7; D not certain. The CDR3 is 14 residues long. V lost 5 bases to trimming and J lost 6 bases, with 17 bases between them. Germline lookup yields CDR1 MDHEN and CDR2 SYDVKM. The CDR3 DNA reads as TGTGCCAGCAGTCGAAACACCCCTCCATGCGAGCAGTACTTC. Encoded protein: CASSRNTPPCEQYF.

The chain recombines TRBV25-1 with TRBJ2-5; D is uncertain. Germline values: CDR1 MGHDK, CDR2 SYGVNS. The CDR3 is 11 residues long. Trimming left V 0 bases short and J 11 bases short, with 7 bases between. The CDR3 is CASSEYEEQYF. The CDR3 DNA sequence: TGTGCCAGCAGTGAATACGAAGAGCAGTACTTC.

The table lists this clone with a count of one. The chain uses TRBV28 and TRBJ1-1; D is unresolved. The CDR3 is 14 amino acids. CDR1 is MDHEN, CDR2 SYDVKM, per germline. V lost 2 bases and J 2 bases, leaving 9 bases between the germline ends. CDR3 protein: CASSLPTRNTEAFF. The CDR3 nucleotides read TGTGCCAGCAGTTTACCGACAAGAAACACTGAAGCTTTCTTT.

The CDR3: CASSQEGASSIGEKLFF. The CDR3 bases are TGTGCCAGCAGCCAAGAGGGGGCCTCCTCAATCGGGGAAAAACTGTTTTTT. The chain has TRBV4-2 and TRBJ1-4; tentatively, D is TRBD1 (6 bases). The germline V and J ends were trimmed by 0 bases and 8 bases, with 19 bases remaining between them. There are 17 residues in the CDR3. Germline CDR1 is LGHNA and CDR2 is YNFKEQ.

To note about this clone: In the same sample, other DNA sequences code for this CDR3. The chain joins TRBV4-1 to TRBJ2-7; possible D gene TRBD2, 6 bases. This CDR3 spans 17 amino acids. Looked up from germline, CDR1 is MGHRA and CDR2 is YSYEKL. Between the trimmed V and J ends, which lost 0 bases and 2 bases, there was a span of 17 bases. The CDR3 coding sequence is TGCGCCAGCAGCCAAGATTTGAGCGGGCAATACCCCTACGAGCAGTACTTC. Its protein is CASSQDLSGQYPYEQYF.

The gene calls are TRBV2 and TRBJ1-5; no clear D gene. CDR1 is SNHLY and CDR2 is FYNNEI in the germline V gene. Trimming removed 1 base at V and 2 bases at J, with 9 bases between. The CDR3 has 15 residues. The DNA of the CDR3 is TGTGCCAGCAGTGAAGATGGGCCTGGCAATCAGCCCCAGCATTTT. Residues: CASSEDGPGNQPQHF.

Here the CDR3 reads CASSPGPTYNSPLHF. The CDR3 nucleotides are TGTGCCAGCAGTCCTGGCCCGACCTATAATTCACCCCTCCACTTT. This chain links TRBV6-1 with TRBJ1-6; D is unclear. Germline assignment: CDR1 MNHNS and CDR2 SASEGT. The CDR3 spans 15 residues. Trimming shortened V by 5 bases and J by 2 bases, and 10 bases separated the two germline ends.

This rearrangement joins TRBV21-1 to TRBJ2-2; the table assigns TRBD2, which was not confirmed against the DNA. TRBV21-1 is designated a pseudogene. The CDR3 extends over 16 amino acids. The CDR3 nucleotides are TGTGCCAGCAGCAAAGATCCGGGGGAAGACACCGGGGAGCTGTTTTTT. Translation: CASSKDPGEDTGELFF.